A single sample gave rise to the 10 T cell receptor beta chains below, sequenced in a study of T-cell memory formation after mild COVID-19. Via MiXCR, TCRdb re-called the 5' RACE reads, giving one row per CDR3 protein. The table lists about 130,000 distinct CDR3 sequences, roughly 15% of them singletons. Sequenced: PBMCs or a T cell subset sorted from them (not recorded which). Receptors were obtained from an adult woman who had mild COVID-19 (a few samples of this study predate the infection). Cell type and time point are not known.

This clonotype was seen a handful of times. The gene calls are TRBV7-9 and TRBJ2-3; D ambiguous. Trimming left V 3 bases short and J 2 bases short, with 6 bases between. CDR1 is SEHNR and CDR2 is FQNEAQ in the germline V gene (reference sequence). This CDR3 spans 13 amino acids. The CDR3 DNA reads TGTGCCAGCAGCTTGGAGAACACAGATACGCAGTATTTT. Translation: CASSLENTDTQYF.

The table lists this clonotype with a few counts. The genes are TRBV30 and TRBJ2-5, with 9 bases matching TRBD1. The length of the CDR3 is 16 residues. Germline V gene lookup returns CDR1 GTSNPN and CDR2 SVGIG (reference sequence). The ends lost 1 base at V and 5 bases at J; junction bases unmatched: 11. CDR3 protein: CAWSGLRDRATETQYF. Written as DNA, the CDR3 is TGTGCCTGGAGTGGACTGCGGGACAGGGCAACGGAGACCCAGTACTTC.

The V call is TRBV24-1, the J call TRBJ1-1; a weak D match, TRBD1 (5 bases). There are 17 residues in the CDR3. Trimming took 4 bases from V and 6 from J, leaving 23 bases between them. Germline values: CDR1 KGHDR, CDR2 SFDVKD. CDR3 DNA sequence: TGTGCCACCAGTGAATTCGCGGTGGAGGGACCCCGGCCTGAAGCTTTCTTT. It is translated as CATSEFAVEGPRPEAFF.

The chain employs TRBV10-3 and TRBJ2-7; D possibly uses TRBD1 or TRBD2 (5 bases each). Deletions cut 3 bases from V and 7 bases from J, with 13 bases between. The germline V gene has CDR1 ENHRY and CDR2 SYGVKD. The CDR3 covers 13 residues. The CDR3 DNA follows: TGTGCCATCAGTGACAAGGGGACCCTAGAGCAGTACTTC. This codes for CAISDKGTLEQYF.

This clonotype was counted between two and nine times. The CDR3 DNA reads TGTGCCAGCAGCTCCTCTGGGGCCAACGTCCTGACTTTC. Protein: CASSSSGANVLTF. The J gene is TRBJ2-6, the V gene TRBV7-2; D is unclear. This CDR3 has 13 residues. V was clipped by 4 bases and J by 0 bases, with 1 base between them. Germline-derived CDR1 and CDR2 are SGHTA and FQGNSA.

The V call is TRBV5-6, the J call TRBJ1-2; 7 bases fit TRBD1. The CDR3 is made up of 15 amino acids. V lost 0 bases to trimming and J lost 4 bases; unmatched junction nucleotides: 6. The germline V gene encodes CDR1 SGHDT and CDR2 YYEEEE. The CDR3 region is CASSLGSAGGYGYTF. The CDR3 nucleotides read TGTGCCAGCAGCTTGGGGTCTGCAGGGGGCTATGGCTACACCTTC.

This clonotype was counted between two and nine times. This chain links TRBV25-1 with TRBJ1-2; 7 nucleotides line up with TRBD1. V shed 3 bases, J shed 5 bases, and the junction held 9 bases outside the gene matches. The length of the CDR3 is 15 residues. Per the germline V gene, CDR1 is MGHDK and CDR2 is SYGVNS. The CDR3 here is CASSDTLGTAYGYTF. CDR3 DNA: TGTGCCAGCAGTGATACCCTAGGGACAGCTTATGGCTACACCTTC.

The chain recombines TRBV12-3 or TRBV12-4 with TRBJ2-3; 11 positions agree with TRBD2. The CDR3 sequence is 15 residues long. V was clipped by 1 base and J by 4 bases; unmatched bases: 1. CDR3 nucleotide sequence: TGTGCCAGCAGTTTAGTAGCGGGAGGGCCAGATACGCAGTATTTT. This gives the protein CASSLVAGGPDTQYF.

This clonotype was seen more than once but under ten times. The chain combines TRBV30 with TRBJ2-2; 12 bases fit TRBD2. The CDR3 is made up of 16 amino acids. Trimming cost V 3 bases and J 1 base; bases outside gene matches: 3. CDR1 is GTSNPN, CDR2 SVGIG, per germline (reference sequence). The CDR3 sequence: CAWRTSGRQNTGELFF. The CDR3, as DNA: TGTGCCTGGAGGACTAGCGGGAGACAGAACACCGGGGAGCTGTTTTTT.

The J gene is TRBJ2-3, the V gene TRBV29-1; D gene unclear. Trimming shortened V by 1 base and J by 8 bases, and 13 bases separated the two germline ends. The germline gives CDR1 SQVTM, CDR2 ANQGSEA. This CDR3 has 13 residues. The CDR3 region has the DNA TGCAGCGTTGAAGTAACACGGTGGGGTACGCAGTATTTT. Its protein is CSVEVTRWGTQYF.